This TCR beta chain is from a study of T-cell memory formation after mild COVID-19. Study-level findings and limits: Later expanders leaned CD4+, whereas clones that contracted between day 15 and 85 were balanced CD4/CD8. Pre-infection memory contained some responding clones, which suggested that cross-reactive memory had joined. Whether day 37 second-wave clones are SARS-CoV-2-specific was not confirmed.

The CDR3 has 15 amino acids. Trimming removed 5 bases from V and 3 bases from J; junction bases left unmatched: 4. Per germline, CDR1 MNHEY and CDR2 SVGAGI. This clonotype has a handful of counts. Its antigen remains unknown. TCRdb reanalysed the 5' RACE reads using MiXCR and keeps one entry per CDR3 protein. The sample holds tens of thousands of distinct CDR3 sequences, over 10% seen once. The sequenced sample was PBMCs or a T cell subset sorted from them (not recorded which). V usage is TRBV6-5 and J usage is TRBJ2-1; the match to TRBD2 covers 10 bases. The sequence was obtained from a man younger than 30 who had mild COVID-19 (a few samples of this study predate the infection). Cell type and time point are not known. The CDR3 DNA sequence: TGTGCCAGCAGTCGGACTAGCGGAGGCTACAATGAGCAGTTCTTC. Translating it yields CASSRTSGGYNEQFF.